This record covers a single TCR beta chain. Its antigen is unknown. The study ran its PCR with 60 Vbeta and 13 Jbeta primers. The assay was immunoSEQ multiplex PCR, and TCRdb's table has in-frame clones only and misses some. Here the sample spans about 80,000 clones, 67% being singletons. The data derive from a study of cytomegalovirus exposure and HLA in healthy donors. Study-level information: Earlier findings included 90 million to 120 million unique TCR beta sequences obtained from about 180 million T cells. Study-level results: Per a later analysis, HLA-associated TCR beta chains showed more clonal expansion than other, equally common TCR beta chains. What a later analysis reportedly showed was that an Asian-associated ancestry cluster had fewer N-insertions than the 666-donor mean.

V was shortened by 0 bases and J by 5 bases, with 16 bases between the two germline ends. CDR1 and CDR2 (germline): LGHNA, YNFKEQ. This CDR3 spans 17 amino acids. V gene TRBV4-2 combines with J gene TRBJ1-4, with D unresolved. Sequencing input: PBMCs. The clonotype comes from a woman aged 50 to 60 in good health and CMV-seropositive. The CDR3 DNA reads TGTGCCAGCAGCCAAGATCACCCAGACGGGATAAATGAAAAACTGTTTTTT. Its protein is CASSQDHPDGINEKLFF.